This TCR beta chain was captured by sequencing in a study of blood T cell repertoires in COVID-19. The overall study: The samples span acute and convalescent COVID-19 from the United States, Italy and Spain. The analysed material was cDNA or gDNA that came from T cells, B-cell-depleted T cells, or PBMCs.

Germline V gene lookup returns CDR1 LGHNA and CDR2 YNFKEQ. V lost 0 bases and J 10 bases, leaving 10 bases between the germline ends. This CDR3 has 14 amino acids. Here immunoSEQ multiplex PCR was the method, and the copy in TCRdb shows in-frame clones only, minus some. The data contain about 76,000 clones, about nine tenths of them singletons. The sample comprised peripheral blood. The chain uses TRBV4-2 and TRBJ1-6; D may be TRBD1 (5 bases). The receptor was isolated from a human donor in a cohort sampled during active COVID-19. DNA for the CDR3: TGTGCCAGCAGCCAAGACGCGGGGGGATCACCCCTCCACTTT. As protein: CASSQDAGGSPLHF.